The source of this T cell receptor (beta chain) is a study of T cell responses to AZD1222 COVID-19 vaccine (dated by TCRdb to the early 2020s). With respect to the entire study: A total of around 240 trial participants underwent TCR sequencing, of whom 207 received two doses of AZD1222 and 26 received two doses of the MenACWY control vaccine. Trial participants were enrolled by age into subgroups of 18-55, 56-69 and 70-plus years, and around 150, 29 and 61 TCR-sequenced participants, respectively, were included in these subgroups.

The CDR3 regions of human TCRbeta chains were subjected to immunosequencing. In the paper's pipeline: Repertoire TCRs were checked for matches against a reference library of SARS-CoV-2-specific TCRs that had been generated using the MIRA antigen-specificity platform. Breadth was defined as the fraction of unique TCRs that were SARS-CoV-2-associated, and depth was defined as the fraction of total T cells that were SARS-CoV-2-associated. Each spike-specific TCR was assigned to its reactive spike region and to a CD4 or CD8 class using the MIRA data. Log10-transformed breadth and depth values were compared by one-way ANOVA with Sidak's multiple comparisons tests. TCRdb's version of the immuneACCESS table is confined to in-frame rearrangements and falls short of the full clone set. An unresolved V gene accounts for under half of the shortfall where checked; the remainder is of unknown origin. The DNA was the basis for D and trimming; V, J and clone size are from that table. For this sample the table gives over 15,000 clones, of which over 85% were detected only once. The ten biggest clones cover 8.7% of the sample.

CDR1 is given as SNHLY and CDR2 as FYNNEI, both from the germline V gene. At the junction V is shortened by 4 bases and J by 5 bases, with 12 bases in between. The CDR3 sequence holds 14 residues, the cysteine and phenylalanine included. Only the CDR3 DNA stays, 42 bases, in frame from base 1. The sample's time point label, in plain terms: about 28 days (+/-7) after the second vaccine dose. AZD1222 recipients with second doses at about 4 weeks or about 12 weeks were pooled, because spike-specific TCR depth and breadth did not differ between schedules. Samples from vaccinated people were obtained from the UK trials COV001 and COV002, which included a single-blind randomized controlled phase 2/3 trial of AZD1222 (ChAdOx1 nCoV-19) in healthy adults. For TCRbeta chain sequencing, PBMC samples from trial participants were taken at day 0 and at day 28 after the second dose. Turning to this clone: What antigen it recognizes has not been identified. Within one base of it there is no much larger clone, and no base qualities were kept.

Broad study findings and their caveats: The whole spike protein was spanned by vaccine-associated CD4 TCRs, and dominant responses were seen in regions 160-218 and 743-854. In the small 56-69-year group, the increase in depth fell short of significance, most likely because of low power. Conclusions about previously exposed vaccinees were limited because only five to seven AZD1222 recipients were SARS-CoV-2 seropositive at baseline. Epitopes outside the regions mutated in the B.1.351 and B.1.1.7 variants were reportedly recognized by nearly half of the unique spike-specific TCRs. Most participants were white British and females outnumbered males, and the authors suggested that clonal diversity may have been underestimated. Because no day 14 peak-response samples were available, repertoires were characterized only after the peak T cell response. A significant rise in spike-specific TCR breadth and depth was observed after two AZD1222 doses relative to day 0 and relative to MenACWY recipients.

The chain links TRBV2 with TRBJ1-5, with the D gene uncertain. This sample comprised peripheral blood, obtained 28 days after the second AZD1222 dose. The clonotype originates from an adult who received the AZD1222 COVID-19 vaccine. The CDR3 corresponds to CASSVNRVDQPQHF. The nucleotide sequence reads as follows: TGTGCCAGCAGTGTGAATAGGGTTGATCAGCCCCAGCATTTT.